This T cell receptor beta chain was identified during a study of regulatory T cells in long-lasting Graves disease. Documented time point: persistent/refractory GD, antithyroid drugs over 5 years with positive TRAb. The TCR library used RNA extracted from PBMCs. American Thyroid Association guidelines defined how Graves' disease was diagnosed. The ends were cut back, 2 bases at V and 7 bases at J, with 20 bases in the middle. The CDR3 consists of 17 residues. Germline V gene sequence: CDR1 SGHTA, CDR2 FQGNSA. This clonotype was detected a few times. iRepertoire HTBI primers and Arm-PCR of CDR3 regions built TCR beta libraries. TCRdb used MiXCR to reprocess the multiplex PCR reads, holding one entry per CDR3 protein. This sample yields roughly 400,000 distinct CDR3 sequences, of which roughly a fifth are seen a single time; approximately 15% belongs to the top ten.

The genes are TRBV7-2 and TRBJ2-2; D is ambiguous. The TCR was taken from a female donor with Graves disease. Material: peripheral blood mononuclear cells (PBMCs), obtained when the disease was refractory, from a patient treated with antithyroid drugs. CDR3 loop: CASSLSFLRADHGELFF. As DNA, the CDR3 is TGTGCCAGCAGCTTAAGCTTTTTAAGGGCCGATCACGGGGAGCTGTTTTTT. Supplemented by reference TRBV7-2 and TRBJ2-2, the full variable domain reads GAGVSQSPSNKVTEKGKDVELRCDPISGHTALYWYRQSLGQGLEFLIYFQGNSAPDKSGLPSDRFSAERTGGSVSTLTIQRTQQEDSAVYLCASSLSFLRADHGELFFGEGSRLTVL.